What follows are 9 T cell receptor beta chains derived from one specimen sequenced in a study of long-term antiretroviral therapy in people with HIV. immunoSEQ v3.0 was run at survey level. The method was immunoSEQ multiplex PCR; TCRdb's version includes in-frame clones alone and lacks a portion of them. The sample gives 13,000 to 15,000 clones, 77% of which show up once; about a fifth is in the top ten. This specimen consisted of unsorted PBMCs, obtained 1.3 years before starting antiretroviral therapy. The receptors were gathered from a man in his forties or fifties with HIV.

This clone was counted once. The genes are TRBV25-1 and TRBJ1-1; D remains unclear. Trimming removed 5 bases from V and 3 bases from J, with 4 bases in between. Germline values: CDR1 MGHDK, CDR2 SYGVNS. This CDR3 spans 11 amino acids. CDR3 protein: CASSYYTEAFF. CDR3 in DNA: TGTGCCAGCAGTTACTACACTGAAGCTTTCTTT.

The J gene is TRBJ1-2, the V gene TRBV10-2; perhaps TRBD1 as D (5 bases). Per the germline V gene, CDR1 is WSHSY and CDR2 is SAAADI. The CDR3 sequence is 13 residues long. The V end was cut by 3 bases, the J end by 6 bases, with 11 bases between. CDR3 coding DNA: TGCGCCAGCAGTGAAACAGGATCAGATGGCTACACCTTC. Protein product: CASSETGSDGYTF.

The genes are TRBV11-2 and TRBJ1-4, with D unresolved. Germline V lookup: CDR1 SGHAT, CDR2 FQNNGV. Deletions cut 4 bases from V and 8 bases from J, with 20 bases between. The CDR3 covers 16 residues. The CDR3 is CASSSALDLIWEKLFF. CDR3 sequence (DNA): TGTGCCAGCAGCTCCGCATTGGACCTTATTTGGGAAAAACTGTTTTTT.

The chain combines TRBV5-4 with TRBJ1-4, with D perhaps TRBD1 (6 bases). V was clipped by 4 bases and J by 5 bases, with 15 bases between them. Germline V gene sequence: CDR1 SGHNT, CDR2 YYREEE (reference sequence). The CDR3 is made up of 15 amino acids. The chain's CDR3 is CASSVQGLVNEKLFF. In DNA, the CDR3 is TGTGCCAGCAGCGTGCAGGGGTTGGTCAATGAAAAACTGTTTTTT.

The table lists this clone with a few counts. The J gene is TRBJ1-6, the V gene TRBV30, with TRBD1 as a possible D gene (5 bases). Per germline, CDR1 GTSNPN and CDR2 SVGIG (reference sequence). This CDR3 region has 14 residues. Trimming took off 4 bases at V and 6 bases at J, with 13 bases between the two ends. The CDR3 nucleotides are TGTGCCTGGATGGAGGGGATCGGTAATTCACCCCTCCACTTT. Residues: CAWMEGIGNSPLHF.

This clone was seen only once. The chain combines TRBV5-1 with TRBJ1-1, with D unresolved. The CDR3 is 13 residues long. V was shortened by 2 bases and J by 2 bases, with 7 bases between the two germline ends. Per germline, CDR1 SGHRS and CDR2 YFSETQ. Here the CDR3 DNA reads TGCGCCAGCAGCTTACAGCCTAACACTGAAGCTTTCTTT. It encodes CASSLQPNTEAFF.

The V and J genes are TRBV6-1 and TRBJ2-6; D unclear. This CDR3 region has 13 residues. V was cut by 5 bases and J by 0 bases, with 2 bases left in between. Looked up from germline, CDR1 is MNHNS and CDR2 is SASEGT. CDR3 sequence: CASSISGANVLTF. For the CDR3, the DNA is TGTGCCAGCAGTATCTCTGGGGCCAACGTCCTGACTTTC.

The chain recombines TRBV2 with TRBJ1-1; 7 bases are a match to TRBD1. With 6 bases clipped from V and 2 bases from J, the junction kept 3 bases outside the gene matches. Looked up from germline, CDR1 is SNHLY and CDR2 is FYNNEI. The CDR3 has 13 amino acids. The CDR3 sequence: CASSGQANTEAFF. CDR3 sequence (DNA): TGTGCCAGCAGCGGACAGGCCAACACTGAAGCTTTCTTT.

With respect to this clone: Compared with germline, one end of the junction differs, possibly owing to a read error. The gene calls are TRBV19 and TRBJ2-2; no clear D gene. Germline CDR1 and CDR2: LNHDA and SQIVND (reference sequence). The length of the CDR3 is 12 residues. Here the CDR3 DNA reads TGTGCCAGCAGTAGTAGGGTCGGGGAGCTGTTTTTT. It translates to CASSSRVGELFF.